The 28 T cell receptor beta chains below all came from one sample that was sequenced in a study of blood T cell repertoires in COVID-19. TCRdb's table, derived via immunoSEQ multiplex PCR, lists solely in-frame clones and lacks some. The sample shows approximately 110,000 clones, approximately 81% of them seen only once. Material for sequencing was peripheral blood. These TCRs come from a man aged 40-49 years with acute or convalescent COVID-19.

The CDR3 DNA reads as TGTGCCAGCAGCCTGGGACTAGTAGGGGCCGGGGAGCTGTTTTTT. Its protein is CASSLGLVGAGELFF. The rearrangement uses TRBV7-6 and TRBJ2-2; 8 bases align to TRBD2. The junction had 8 bases not matched to a gene; V was cut back by 5 bases and J by 6 bases. CDR1 SGHVS and CDR2 FNYEAQ come from the germline V gene. This CDR3 comprises 15 residues.

This chain uses TRBV11-2 with TRBJ2-7; TRBD2 aligns across 12 bases. CDR1 SGHAT and CDR2 FQNNGV come from the germline V gene. The trim removed 0 bases at V and 0 bases at J, leaving 3 bases unmatched. The length of the CDR3 is 17 residues. CDR3 nucleotide sequence: TGTGCCAGCAGCTTAGAACTAGCGGGGGGAAACTCCTACGAGCAGTACTTC. Translating it yields CASSLELAGGNSYEQYF. Full variable domain (remainder filled in from reference TRBV11-2 and TRBJ2-7): EAGVAQSPRYKIIEKRQSVAFWCNPISGHATLYWYQQILGQGPKLLIQFQNNGVVDDSQLPKDRFSAERLKGVDSTLKIQPAKLEDSAVYLCASSLELAGGNSYEQYFGPGTRLTVT.

The CDR3 bases are TGTGCCAGCGCGGGGGCAGTGACAAGATACGAGCAGTACTTC. It specifies CASAGAVTRYEQYF. The chain combines TRBV9 with TRBJ2-7; TRBD2 might be the D (7 bases). Deletions cut 7 bases from V and 4 bases from J, with 18 bases between. The CDR3 covers 14 residues. Per the germline V gene, CDR1 is SGDLS and CDR2 is YYNGEE.

CDR3 residues: CASSELGTGSYEQYF. CDR3 in DNA: TGTGCCAGCAGTGAACTGGGGACAGGATCCTACGAGCAGTACTTC. V and J are TRBV6-1 and TRBJ2-7; 8 bases agree with TRBD1. Trimming cost V 2 bases and J 1 base; bases outside gene matches: 4. The CDR3 contains 15 residues. Germline V CDR1 and CDR2: MNHNS, SASEGT.

This clone has only a few counts. The genes are TRBV18 and TRBJ1-1; D unresolved. The V and J ends lost 6 bases and 0 bases respectively, with 8 bases between them. Germline CDR1 and CDR2: KGHSH and LQKENI. CDR3 length: 13 residues. The CDR3: CASSPLMNTEAFF. The DNA for the CDR3 is TGTGCCAGCTCCCCTCTAATGAACACTGAAGCTTTCTTT.

The V and J genes are TRBV18 and TRBJ2-3; 11 bases map to TRBD2. CDR3 size: 15 residues. Germline CDR1 and CDR2: KGHSH and LQKENI. Germline trimming cut 8 bases from V and 4 bases from J; bases unmatched to any gene: 8. The CDR3 bases are TGTGCCAGCGGACTAGCGGGCCCCGGAGCAGATACGCAGTATTTT. Its protein product is CASGLAGPGADTQYF.

V and J are TRBV9 and TRBJ1-6, with a possible D match to TRBD1 (6 bases). This CDR3 has 16 residues. Germline values: CDR1 SGDLS, CDR2 YYNGEE. Trimming cost V 6 bases and J 0 bases, with 13 bases left between them. CDR3 DNA: TGTGCCAGCACACGGACAGCGAGCTCCTATAATTCACCCCTCCACTTT. Amino acids: CASTRTASSYNSPLHF.

This chain connects TRBV27 to TRBJ1-4; maybe TRBD1 (6 bases). Germline CDR1 is MNHEY and CDR2 is SMNVEV (reference sequence). The germline V and J ends were trimmed by 1 base and 8 bases, with 11 bases remaining between them. The CDR3 runs to 14 residues. The CDR3 DNA sequence: TGTGCCAGCAGTTTATACAGGGATCGCGAAAAACTGTTTTTT. As protein: CASSLYRDREKLFF.

The rearrangement uses TRBV7-9 and TRBJ2-2; 13 nucleotides agree with TRBD2. CDR1 is SEHNR, CDR2 FQNEAQ, per germline (reference sequence). Trimming took 2 bases from V and 5 from J; bases not matched to a gene: 8. This CDR3 has 18 residues. CDR3 nucleotide sequence: TGTGCCAGCAGCTTATATATCGGACTAGCGGGAGTTACCGGGGAGCTGTTTTTT. Translating gives CASSLYIGLAGVTGELFF. Using reference TRBV7-9 and TRBJ2-2 for the parts outside the CDR3, the full variable domain is DTGVSQNPRHKITKRGQNVTFRCDPISEHNRLYWYRQTLGQGPEFLTYFQNEAQLEKSRLLSDRFSAERPKGSFSTLEIQRTEQGDSAMYLCASSLYIGLAGVTGELFFGEGSRLTVL.

The chain links TRBV7-2 to TRBJ2-3, with 10 bases matching TRBD2. From germline, CDR1 is SGHTA and CDR2 FQGNSA. The V gene end was trimmed by 4 bases and the J gene end by 3 bases; junction bases not matched to a gene: 4. The CDR3 contains 15 residues. The DNA for the CDR3 is TGTGCCAGCAGCTCCTGGGGACTAGCGACAGATACGCAGTATTTT. Translating gives CASSSWGLATDTQYF.

The chain uses TRBV5-1 and TRBJ1-2; weak D call: TRBD1 (5 bases). The CDR3 runs 15 residues. Germline CDR1 reads SGHRS; CDR2 reads YFSETQ. Trimming pared 3 bases from V and 2 bases from J, leaving 14 bases between. The CDR3 spells CASSSGLLRNYGYTF. The CDR3 region has the DNA TGCGCCAGCAGCTCGGGACTGCTCAGAAACTATGGCTACACCTTC.

This clone came up a few times. This chain joins TRBV7-9 and TRBJ1-6; 7 bases are a match to TRBD1. The V gene end was trimmed by 0 bases and the J gene end by 7 bases; junction bases not matched to a gene: 3. The CDR3 length is 15 residues. Germline V gene data show CDR1 as SEHNR and CDR2 as FQNEAQ (reference sequence). CDR3 nucleotides: TGTGCCAGCAGCTTAGCGGCCAGGGGGAATTCACCCCTCCACTTT. It encodes CASSLAARGNSPLHF.

The J gene is TRBJ2-5, the V gene TRBV5-1, with 11 bases matching TRBD2. The CDR3 totals 15 residues. In germline, CDR1 is SGHRS, CDR2 YFSETQ. V lost 6 bases and J lost 1; bases outside the gene matches: 5. CDR3 sequence reads: CASNKLAGAQETQYF. The CDR3 region has the DNA TGCGCCAGCAATAAACTAGCGGGGGCCCAAGAGACCCAGTACTTC.

The genes are TRBV4-3 and TRBJ2-3; TRBD2 matches 13 bases. CDR3 length: 18 amino acids. Germline V gives CDR1 LGHNA, CDR2 YSLEER. Losses at the gene ends were 0 bases for V and 4 bases for J; bases not matched to a gene: 7. DNA of the CDR3: TGCGCCAGCAGCCAAGAACCTCCGACTAGCGGGGGGTCAGATACGCAGTATTTT. This translates into CASSQEPPTSGGSDTQYF.

The chain links TRBV9 to TRBJ1-2; 9 bases match TRBD1. The CDR3 extends over 16 amino acids. V was pared by 4 bases and J by 6 bases, with 13 bases of the junction left unmatched. Germline V gives CDR1 SGDLS, CDR2 YYNGEE. The CDR3 sequence is CASSSNLQGARNGYTF. CDR3 nucleotides: TGTGCCAGCAGCTCCAACTTACAGGGGGCGCGGAATGGCTACACCTTC.

The rearrangement links TRBV7-6 to TRBJ2-7; TRBD2 matches 9 bases. Losses at the gene ends were 5 bases for V and 0 bases for J; bases not matched to a gene: 2. The CDR3 sequence is 14 residues long. Germline V gene data show CDR1 as SGHVS and CDR2 as FNYEAQ. In DNA form, the CDR3 reads TGTGCCAGCAGCCCGCGGGGGGGCTCCTACGAGCAGTACTTC. Amino acids: CASSPRGGSYEQYF.

The chain couples TRBV27 to TRBJ2-1; 13 bases map to TRBD2. CDR1 is MNHEY and CDR2 is SMNVEV in the germline V gene (reference sequence). CDR3 length equals 15 residues. V trimming: 5 bases; J trimming: 8 bases; junction bases outside the gene matches: 6. CDR3 loop: CASSPGTSGTDEQFF. The DNA for the CDR3 is TGTGCCAGCAGTCCAGGGACTAGCGGGACGGATGAGCAGTTCTTC.

CDR3 coding DNA: TGTGCCACCAGCAGAGATCGTGAGAGTGAGCAGTTCTTC. Its protein product is CATSRDRESEQFF. This chain joins TRBV15 and TRBJ2-1; D is uncertain. Trimming shortened V by 0 bases and J by 9 bases, and 9 bases separated the two germline ends. Germline V gene sequence: CDR1 LNHNV, CDR2 YYDKDF (reference sequence). The CDR3 has 13 amino acids.

The chain couples TRBV21-1 to TRBJ2-3; the table's D call, TRBD2, has no DNA check behind it. TRBV21-1 is labeled a pseudogene. The CDR3 consists of 17 residues. CDR3 residues: CASSKESGLAFADTQYF. The CDR3 DNA reads as TGTGCCAGCAGCAAAGAGTCGGGACTAGCTTTCGCAGATACGCAGTATTTT.

The chain joins TRBV10-3 to TRBJ2-1, with D tentatively TRBD2 (7 bases). The ends were cut back, 7 bases at V and 6 bases at J, with 13 bases in the middle. Germline lookup yields CDR1 ENHRY and CDR2 SYGVKD. The CDR3 contains 13 residues. The DNA of the CDR3 is TGTGCCATCAACGCAGGGGAGGGCAATGAGCAGTTCTTC. It translates to CAINAGEGNEQFF.

The rearrangement uses TRBV28 and TRBJ1-3; the D gene is possibly TRBD1 (5 bases). The CDR3 has 13 residues. Germline V gene data show CDR1 as MDHEN and CDR2 as SYDVKM. V was trimmed by 7 bases and J by 5 bases, leaving 12 bases between them. CDR3 DNA: TGTGCCAGCACCCTCGGGGGTAGAAACACCATATATTTT. Its protein is CASTLGGRNTIYF.

The chain couples TRBV19 to TRBJ1-1, with 11 bases identical to TRBD1. In germline, CDR1 is LNHDA, CDR2 SQIVND (reference sequence). Unmatched junction bases numbered 4, after V lost 3 bases and J lost 4 bases. The CDR3 extends over 15 amino acids. In nucleotides, the CDR3 is TGTGCCAGTAGTATTACCGGGACAGGGGGCACTGAAGCTTTCTTT. Encoded protein: CASSITGTGGTEAFF. Drawing the rest from reference TRBV19 and TRBJ1-1, the complete variable domain is DGGITQSPKYLFRKEGQNVTLSCEQNLNHDAMYWYRQDPGQGLRLIYYSQIVNDFQKGDIAEGYSVSREKKESFPLTVTSAQKNPTAFYLCASSITGTGGTEAFFGQGTRLTVV.

The genes are TRBV7-2 and TRBJ2-2, with a tentative D call TRBD2 (6 bases). The germline V gene encodes CDR1 SGHTA and CDR2 FQGNSA. The germline V and J ends were trimmed by 3 bases and 7 bases, with 15 bases remaining between them. CDR3 length: 15 amino acids. CDR3 protein: CASSLEGRRGGELFF. The CDR3, as DNA: TGTGCCAGCAGCTTGGAGGGCCGGCGTGGCGGGGAGCTGTTTTTT.

J is TRBJ1-6 and V is TRBV23-1, with D unclear. TRBV23-1 is designated an ORF whose function remains uncertain. V lost 7 bases and J lost 5, with 12 bases in between. This CDR3 has 14 residues. Written as DNA, the CDR3 is TGCGCCAGCATTCCGGGGAGAAATAATTCACCCCTCCACTTT. Amino acid sequence: CASIPGRNNSPLHF.

The chain carries TRBV5-1 and TRBJ1-6, with a possible D match to TRBD1 (6 bases). In germline, CDR1 is SGHRS, CDR2 YFSETQ. CDR3 length: 15 residues. Trimming pared 4 bases from V and 4 bases from J, leaving 12 bases between. CDR3 nucleotides: TGCGCCAGCAGCCCTAGAGGACAGTATAATTCACCCCTCCACTTT. As protein: CASSPRGQYNSPLHF.

The gene calls are TRBV4-1 and TRBJ2-3; possible D gene TRBD2, 6 bases. The CDR3 length is 17 residues. Germline V lookup: CDR1 MGHRA, CDR2 YSYEKL. V gave up 0 bases and J gave up 4 bases, with 17 bases separating them. The CDR3: CASSQDETGEDSDTQYF. The CDR3 region has the DNA TGCGCCAGCAGCCAAGACGAAACGGGAGAGGACTCAGATACGCAGTATTTT.

Here the CDR3 DNA reads TGTGCCAGCTCCCTAGGGACTAGCGGCCTCTCCTACAATGAGCAGTTCTTC. The encoded protein is CASSLGTSGLSYNEQFF. The chain combines TRBV18 with TRBJ2-1; 11 bases are shared with TRBD2. This CDR3 region has 17 residues. Germline V CDR1 and CDR2: KGHSH, LQKENI. J lost 0 bases, V lost 6 bases, and 7 bases had no gene match.

This chain uses TRBV4-3 with TRBJ1-2; 10 nucleotides line up with TRBD1. The CDR3 has 13 residues. V lost 8 bases, J lost 3 bases, and 3 bases stayed unmatched. Germline CDR1 reads LGHNA; CDR2 reads YSLEER. The CDR3 DNA follows: TGCGCCAGCTCGGACAGGGGGGACTATGGCTACACCTTC. It codes for CASSDRGDYGYTF.